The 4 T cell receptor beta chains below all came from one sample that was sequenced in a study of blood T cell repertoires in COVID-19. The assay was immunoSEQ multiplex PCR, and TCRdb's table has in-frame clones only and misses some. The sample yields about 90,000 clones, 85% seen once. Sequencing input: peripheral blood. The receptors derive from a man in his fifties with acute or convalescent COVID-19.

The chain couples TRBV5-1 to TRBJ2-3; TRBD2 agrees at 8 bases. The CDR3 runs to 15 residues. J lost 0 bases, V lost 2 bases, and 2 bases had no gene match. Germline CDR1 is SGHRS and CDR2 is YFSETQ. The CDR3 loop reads CASSFSSGSTDTQYF. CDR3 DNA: TGCGCCAGCAGCTTCTCTAGCGGGAGCACAGATACGCAGTATTTT.

The CDR3 DNA is TGTGCCAGCAGCGTGAAGCGTAGTTATGGCTACACCTTC. Translating it yields CASSVKRSYGYTF. The chain links TRBV12-3 or TRBV12-4 to TRBJ1-2; no clear D gene. The V and J ends lost 6 bases and 5 bases respectively, with 13 bases between them. This CDR3 comprises 13 residues.

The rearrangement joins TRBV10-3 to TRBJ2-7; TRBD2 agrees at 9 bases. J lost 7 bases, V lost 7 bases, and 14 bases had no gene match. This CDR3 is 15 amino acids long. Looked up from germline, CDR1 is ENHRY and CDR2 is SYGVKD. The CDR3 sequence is CAIKGVAGGPSEQYF. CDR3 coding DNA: TGTGCCATCAAAGGTGTGGCGGGAGGGCCTAGTGAGCAGTACTTC.

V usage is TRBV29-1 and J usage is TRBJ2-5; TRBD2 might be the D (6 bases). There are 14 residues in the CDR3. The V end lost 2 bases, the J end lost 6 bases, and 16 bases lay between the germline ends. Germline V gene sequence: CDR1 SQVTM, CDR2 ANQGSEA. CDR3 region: CSVERQWAGKTQYF. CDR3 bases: TGCAGCGTTGAACGACAGTGGGCGGGGAAGACCCAGTACTTC.